The 7 T cell receptor beta chains below were found in one sample sequenced in a study of spatial heterogeneity in lung cancer. The time point was: blood at routine non-recurrence follow-up after resection. Material for sequencing was whole RNA from tumor, nontumor lung or frozen PBMC, left unsorted. TCRdb processed the 5' RACE reads anew with MiXCR; each CDR3 protein has one entry. The sample has some 110,000 distinct CDR3 sequences; over 9% are singletons. Source: PBMCs, taken at follow-up. Source of these receptors: a male donor with early-stage non-small cell lung cancer.

This clonotype was picked up many times. The chain is built from TRBV7-6 and TRBJ1-5; 7 positions agree with TRBD1. The CDR3 length is 17 residues. The V gene end was trimmed by 5 bases and the J gene end by 0 bases; junction bases not matched to a gene: 10. Germline V gene lookup returns CDR1 SGHVS and CDR2 FNYEAQ. The chain's CDR3 is CASSPQTGAASNQPQHF. The CDR3, as DNA: TGTGCCAGCAGCCCACAAACAGGGGCGGCTAGCAATCAGCCCCAGCATTTT.

This clonotype has only a few counts. The V call is TRBV10-3, the J call TRBJ2-3; D perhaps matches TRBD1 (6 bases). Trimming cost V 6 bases and J 2 bases, with 15 bases left between them. CDR3 size: 15 residues. In germline, CDR1 is ENHRY, CDR2 SYGVKD. The CDR3 bases are TGTGCCATCAGCCAGGACAGACTACACACAGATACGCAGTATTTT. Its translation: CAISQDRLHTDTQYF.

The chain recombines TRBV20-1 with TRBJ1-1; D may be TRBD1 (5 bases). This CDR3 spans 14 amino acids. V lost 3 bases to trimming and J lost 0 bases, with 11 bases between them. Looked up from germline, CDR1 is DFQATT and CDR2 is SNEGSKA (reference sequence). The CDR3 DNA sequence: TGCAGTGCTAGCAGGGATGGTATGAACACTGAAGCTTTCTTT. It translates to CSASRDGMNTEAFF.

This clonotype was seen at least ten times. V usage is TRBV5-1 and J usage is TRBJ2-3, with D tentatively TRBD2 (6 bases). V lost 4 bases and J 2 bases, leaving 8 bases between the germline ends. Germline V gene sequence: CDR1 SGHRS, CDR2 YFSETQ. The CDR3 has 13 amino acids. The CDR3 nucleotides read TGCGCCAGCAGCCGGGGGTTCACAGATACGCAGTATTTT. Residues: CASSRGFTDTQYF. Variable domain in full (rest from reference TRBV5-1 and TRBJ2-3): KAGVTQTPRYLIKTRGQQVTLSCSPISGHRSVSWYQQTPGQGLQFLFEYFSETQRNKGNFPGRFSGRQFSNSRSEMNVSTLELGDSALYLCASSRGFTDTQYFGPGTRLTVL.

The chain carries TRBV9 and TRBJ2-3; 11 positions match TRBD2. Germline loops: CDR1 SGDLS, CDR2 YYNGEE. CDR3 length: 15 amino acids. With 3 bases clipped from V and 3 bases from J, the junction kept 3 bases outside the gene matches. The DNA for the CDR3 is TGTGCCAGCAGCGGTAGCGGGGGGGCGACAGATACGCAGTATTTT. This sequence encodes CASSGSGGATDTQYF.

The chain joins TRBV9 to TRBJ2-2, with D possibly being TRBD1 (6 bases). The V and J ends lost 4 bases and 3 bases respectively, with 13 bases between them. CDR3 length: 15 residues. Germline CDR1 reads SGDLS; CDR2 reads YYNGEE. The CDR3 DNA is TGTGCCAGCAGCCCACCCAGGGGTGACACCGGGGAGCTGTTTTTT. Protein sequence: CASSPPRGDTGELFF.

This clonotype was picked up a small number of times. The CDR3 region is CASSLFGRVDGYTF. In DNA form, the CDR3 reads TGTGCCAGCAGTTTATTTGGCAGGGTGGATGGCTACACCTTC. The rearrangement uses TRBV28 and TRBJ1-2; D might be TRBD1 (5 bases). This CDR3 has 14 amino acids. Trimming pared 1 base from V and 6 bases from J, leaving 12 bases between. Germline lookup yields CDR1 MDHEN and CDR2 SYDVKM.